A single sample is the source of the 18 T cell receptor beta chains below, sequenced in a study of shared clonotypes between healthy human individuals. The repertoire was sequenced with immunoSEQ multiplex PCR; TCRdb's copy has only in-frame clones and lacks some. The profile covers about 980,000 clones, with 76% appearing a single time and over 1.3% taken by the ten largest. The sample taken for sequencing was memory CD4+ T cells sorted from blood. Subset noted: CD45RA-negative fraction. The receptors here all came from a man aged 18 to 35 in good health.

In its sample, this clone was seen once. The identical CDR3 is also encoded by other nucleotide sequences in the sample. V gene TRBV7-2 combines with J gene TRBJ2-3; D gene uncertain. Trimming removed 2 bases at V and 0 bases at J, with 9 bases between. Germline V CDR1 and CDR2: SGHTA, FQGNSA. The length of the CDR3 is 15 residues. Here the CDR3 DNA reads TGTGCCAGCAGCTTACGAGGCGTTAGCACAGATACGCAGTATTTT. Protein product: CASSLRGVSTDTQYF.

This clone was counted between two and nine times. Other DNA variants within this sample encode the same CDR3. For the CDR3, the DNA is TGCGCCAGCAGCTTGGCGGCGGGGACTAGCACAGATACGCAGTATTTT. Its protein is CASSLAAGTSTDTQYF. The rearrangement uses TRBV5-1 and TRBJ2-3; TRBD2 might be the D (6 bases). Trimming removed 0 bases from V and 0 bases from J, with 11 bases in between. The CDR3 runs to 16 residues. CDR1 SGHRS and CDR2 YFSETQ come from the germline V gene.

This chain joins TRBV7-2 and TRBJ2-1; TRBD1 or TRBD2 may be the D gene (6 bases each). This CDR3 comprises 16 residues. The germline gives CDR1 SGHTA, CDR2 FQGNSA. V lost 4 bases and J 4 bases, leaving 17 bases between the germline ends. The CDR3 sequence: CASSSGAGQPYNEQFF. The CDR3 bases are TGTGCCAGCAGCTCTGGGGCGGGACAACCTTACAATGAGCAGTTCTTC.

About this clone itself: Other DNA sequences in this specimen translate into the identical CDR3. This chain uses TRBV5-1 with TRBJ2-3; no clear D. This CDR3 contains 14 residues. Germline assignment: CDR1 SGHRS and CDR2 YFSETQ. Trimming stripped 2 bases from V and 2 bases from J, with 9 bases between. CDR3 sequence: CASSFSGYTDTQYF. DNA for the CDR3: TGCGCCAGCAGCTTCAGTGGATACACAGATACGCAGTATTTT.

With regard to this clone: One junction end does not reproduce the germline sequence, and a read error may be involved. The J gene is TRBJ1-2, the V gene TRBV2; D uncertain. The CDR3 spans 12 residues. The germline V gene encodes CDR1 SNHLY and CDR2 FYNNEI. CDR3 DNA sequence: TGTGCCAGCAGTGAAGCGGTTTCCGCGGGGAACTTC. Translating it yields CASSEAVSAGNF.

This clone was seen a few times. Other DNA variants within this sample encode the same CDR3. This sequence joins TRBV19 and TRBJ1-2; a possible D gene is TRBD1 (5 bases). Trimming took 2 bases from V and 0 from J, leaving 7 bases between them. Looked up from germline, CDR1 is LNHDA and CDR2 is SQIVND (reference sequence). This CDR3 region has 14 residues. For the CDR3, the DNA is TGTGCCAGTAGTATACGGGGGGCTAACTATGGCTACACCTTC. It codes for CASSIRGANYGYTF.

This sequence joins TRBV25-1 and TRBJ2-2, with D perhaps being TRBD1 or TRBD2 (7 bases each). Trimming removed 4 bases at V and 4 bases at J, with 16 bases between. The length of the CDR3 is 16 residues. Germline V gene lookup returns CDR1 MGHDK and CDR2 SYGVNS. The CDR3 DNA reads as TGTGCCAGCAGTGCTCCAGGGGGGGTGAGCACCGGGGAGCTGTTTTTT. It yields the protein CASSAPGGVSTGELFF.

This sequence joins TRBV5-5 and TRBJ2-2; the D is unclear. CDR3 length: 14 amino acids. Trimming took 1 base from V and 8 from J, leaving 12 bases between them. From germline, CDR1 is SGHKS and CDR2 YYEKEE (reference sequence). CDR3 sequence reads: CASSLSRAEGELFF. DNA for the CDR3: TGTGCCAGCAGCTTGAGTAGAGCCGAAGGGGAGCTGTTTTTT. Drawing the rest from reference TRBV5-5 and TRBJ2-2, the complete variable domain is DAGVTQSPTHLIKTRGQQVTLRCSPISGHKSVSWYQQVLGQGPQFIFQYYEKEERGRGNFPDRFSARQFPNYSSELNVNALLLGDSALYLCASSLSRAEGELFFGEGSRLTVL.

V gene TRBV11-2 combines with J gene TRBJ2-3; TRBD1 aligns across 7 bases. Unmatched junction bases numbered 13, after V lost 7 bases and J lost 6 bases. In germline, CDR1 is SGHAT, CDR2 FQNNGV. The length of the CDR3 is 15 residues. In DNA form, the CDR3 reads TGTGCCAGCAAAAAAACTACAGGGGATGGGGATACGCAGTATTTT. Amino acid sequence: CASKKTTGDGDTQYF.

The chain recombines TRBV7-9 with TRBJ2-3; TRBD1 is a possible D gene (5 bases). Germline CDR1 reads SEHNR; CDR2 reads FQNEAQ (reference sequence). This CDR3 has 15 residues. The V and J ends lost 5 bases and 2 bases respectively, with 14 bases between them. The CDR3 protein is CASSLRTRDTDTQYF. Written as DNA, the CDR3 is TGTGCCAGCAGCCTACGGACCAGGGACACAGATACGCAGTATTTT.

The rearrangement uses TRBV7-2 and TRBJ2-7; TRBD2 agrees at 14 bases. CDR1 is SGHTA and CDR2 is FQGNSA in the germline V gene. The CDR3 has 17 amino acids. The junction had 9 bases not matched to a gene; V was cut back by 6 bases and J by 2 bases. The CDR3 region is CASSWTSGGLWTYEQYF. The CDR3 coding sequence is TGTGCCAGCAGTTGGACTAGCGGGGGGTTGTGGACCTACGAGCAGTACTTC.

V is TRBV15 and J is TRBJ2-2; no definite D call. The CDR3 is 15 residues long. V lost 4 bases, J lost 6 bases, and 15 bases lay in between. Looked up from germline, CDR1 is LNHNV and CDR2 is YYDKDF (reference sequence). CDR3 loop: CATSTKSSYAGELFF. The CDR3, as DNA: TGTGCCACCAGCACCAAAAGTAGTTATGCCGGGGAGCTGTTTTTT. Full variable domain (rest looked up from reference TRBV15 and TRBJ2-2): DAMVIQNPRYQVTQFGKPVTLSCSQTLNHNVMYWYQQKSSQAPKLLFHYYDKDFNNEADTPDNFQSRRPNTSFCFLDIRSPGLGDTAMYLCATSTKSSYAGELFFGEGSRLTVL.

V gene TRBV9 combines with J gene TRBJ2-3, with 7 positions matching TRBD2. V lost 3 bases to trimming and J lost 2 bases; unmatched junction nucleotides: 6. Germline assignment: CDR1 SGDLS and CDR2 YYNGEE. This CDR3 region has 15 residues. The CDR3 nucleotides read TGTGCCAGCAGCGAAATAGCGGGCCACACAGATACGCAGTATTTT. Protein sequence: CASSEIAGHTDTQYF.

The V gene is TRBV5-4, the J gene TRBJ2-5; 10 nucleotides line up with TRBD2. The germline V gene encodes CDR1 SGHNT and CDR2 YYREEE (reference sequence). This CDR3 is built from 15 residues. The V and J ends lost 6 bases and 3 bases, in that order; junction bases with no gene match: 8. The CDR3 is CASTFGLAGEETQYF. The CDR3 DNA sequence: TGTGCCAGCACTTTTGGCCTAGCGGGAGAAGAGACCCAGTACTTC.

The chain joins TRBV6-1 to TRBJ1-5; 8 bases match TRBD1. Unmatched junction bases numbered 7, after V lost 2 bases and J lost 7 bases. CDR3 length: 15 residues. Germline lookup yields CDR1 MNHNS and CDR2 SASEGT. The CDR3 sequence: CASSERTGLGQPQHF. The CDR3 nucleotides read TGTGCCAGCAGTGAACGGACAGGGCTTGGGCAGCCCCAGCATTTT.

The CDR3 here is CASSSIRPNGPSYEQYF. The CDR3, as DNA: TGTGCCAGCAGTTCAATTCGTCCTAACGGACCCTCCTACGAGCAGTACTTC. The chain joins TRBV2 to TRBJ2-7; D call uncertain. Germline loops: CDR1 SNHLY, CDR2 FYNNEI. This CDR3 is built from 17 residues. The V and J ends lost 5 bases and 0 bases respectively, with 20 bases between them.

In its sample, this clone was seen once. Within the sample, other DNA sequences also encode this same CDR3. The chain carries TRBV13 and TRBJ2-1; 14 positions match TRBD2. CDR1 PRHDT and CDR2 FYEKMQ come from the germline V gene (reference sequence). V gave up 0 bases and J gave up 8 bases; unmatched junction bases: 3. The CDR3 runs 16 residues. CDR3 sequence: CASSLGRLAGGHEQFF. The CDR3 DNA reads as TGTGCCAGCAGCTTAGGCCGACTAGCGGGAGGGCATGAGCAGTTCTTC.

This clone was counted only a few times. The V and J genes are TRBV5-5 and TRBJ2-3; TRBD2 might be the D (6 bases). The V and J ends lost 3 bases and 3 bases respectively, with 14 bases between them. CDR1 is SGHKS, CDR2 YYEKEE, per germline (reference sequence). The CDR3 loop spans 15 amino acids. CDR3 amino acids: CASSSQRLGTDTQYF. The DNA for the CDR3 is TGTGCCAGCAGCTCTCAGAGACTAGGTACAGATACGCAGTATTTT.